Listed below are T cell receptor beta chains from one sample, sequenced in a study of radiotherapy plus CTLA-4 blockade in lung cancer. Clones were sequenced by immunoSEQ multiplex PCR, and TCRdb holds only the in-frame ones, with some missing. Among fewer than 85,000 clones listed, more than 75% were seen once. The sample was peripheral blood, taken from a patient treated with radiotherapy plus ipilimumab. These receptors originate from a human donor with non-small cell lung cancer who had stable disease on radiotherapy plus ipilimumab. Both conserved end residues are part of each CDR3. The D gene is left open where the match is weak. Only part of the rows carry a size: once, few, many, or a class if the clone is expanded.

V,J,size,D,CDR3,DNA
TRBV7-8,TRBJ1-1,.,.,CASSLREGPKEAFF,TGTGCCAGCAGCTTACGTGAGGGCCCGAAGGAGGCTTTCTTT
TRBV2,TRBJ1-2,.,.,CASSEQITNYGYTF,TGTGCCAGCAGTGAGCAGATTACTAACTATGGCTACACCTTC
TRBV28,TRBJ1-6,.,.,CASRWSGVNSPLHF,TGTGCCAGCAGATGGTCCGGGGTGAATTCACCCCTCCACTTT
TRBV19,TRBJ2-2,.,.,CASSIFPLSTGELFF,TGTGCCAGTAGTATATTCCCTCTGAGCACCGGGGAGCTGTTTTTT
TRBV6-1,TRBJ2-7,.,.,CASSPVGLYEQYF,TGTGCCAGCAGCCCGGTAGGACTATACGAGCAGTACTTC
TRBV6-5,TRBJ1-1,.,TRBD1,CASSSPTGRNEAFF,TGTGCCAGCAGTTCCCCGACAGGGAGGAATGAAGCTTTCTTT
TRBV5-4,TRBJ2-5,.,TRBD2,CASSYPGLAPSETQYF,TGTGCCAGCAGCTACCCGGGACTAGCGCCGTCTGAGACCCAGTACTTC
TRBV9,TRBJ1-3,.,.,CASSPLGAASGNTIYF,TGTGCCAGCAGCCCCCTAGGGGCGGCCTCTGGAAACACCATATATTTT
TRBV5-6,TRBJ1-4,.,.,CASSPSGATNEKLFF,TGTGCCAGCAGCCCCTCAGGAGCAACTAATGAAAAGCTGTTTTTT
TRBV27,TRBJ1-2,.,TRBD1,CASSSVRTGVYGYTF,TGTGCCAGCAGTTCCGTACGGACAGGGGTCTATGGCTACACCTTC
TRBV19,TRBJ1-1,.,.,CARVTWGQGNTEAFF,TGTGCCAGGGTCACTTGGGGGCAGGGTAATACTGAAGCTTTCTTT
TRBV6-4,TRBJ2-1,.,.,CASARDLDYNEQFF,TGTGCCAGCGCCCGGGACCTCGACTACAATGAGCAGTTCTTC
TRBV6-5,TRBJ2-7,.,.,CASSPPALYEQYF,TGTGCCAGCAGTCCCCCAGCCCTCTACGAGCAGTACTTC
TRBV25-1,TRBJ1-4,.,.,CASSEPLRGEKLFF,TGTGCCAGCAGTGAGCCCCTACGGGGTGAAAAACTGTTTTTT
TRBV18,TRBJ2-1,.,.,CASSPSRPGAFSEQFF,TGTGCCAGCTCACCATCGCGCCCCGGGGCTTTTTCTGAGCAGTTCTTC
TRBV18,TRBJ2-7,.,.,CASSPGGGPYEQYF,TGTGCCAGCTCACCGGGAGGGGGGCCCTACGAGCAGTACTTC
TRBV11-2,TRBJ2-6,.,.,CASSLQGRSGANVLTF,TGTGCCAGCAGCTTACAGGGGCGCTCTGGGGCCAACGTCCTGACTTTC
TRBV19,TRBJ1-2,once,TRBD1,CASSMSGQGSRYGYTF,TGTGCCAGTAGTATGTCGGGACAGGGTTCCAGGTATGGCTACACCTTC
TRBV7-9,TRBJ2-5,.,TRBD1,CASSPRTGGETQYF,TGTGCCAGCAGCCCGAGGACAGGGGGCGAGACCCAGTACTTC
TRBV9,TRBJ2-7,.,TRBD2,CASSPVGGGPSYEQYF,TGTGCCAGCAGCCCAGTGGGCGGGGGGCCCTCCTACGAGCAGTACTTC
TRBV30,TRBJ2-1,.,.,CAWSTRVRELYNEQFF,TGTGCCTGGAGTACCCGAGTTCGGGAGTTATACAATGAGCAGTTCTTC
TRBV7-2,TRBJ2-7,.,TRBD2,CASSEGAASGLEQYF,TGTGCCAGCAGCGAGGGAGCGGCTAGCGGTCTCGAGCAGTACTTC
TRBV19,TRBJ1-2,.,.,CASKRQVGDYGYTF,TGTGCCAGCAAACGACAGGTCGGAGACTATGGCTACACCTTC
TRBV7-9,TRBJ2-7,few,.,CASSSEVGPEQYF,TGTGCCAGCAGCTCGGAGGTGGGTCCCGAGCAGTACTTC
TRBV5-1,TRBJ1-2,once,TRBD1,CASSWDGQGLGYTF,TGCGCCAGCAGCTGGGACGGACAGGGCTTGGGCTACACCTTC
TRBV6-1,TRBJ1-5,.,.,CASNRSTGKGQPQHF,TGTGCCAGCAATCGAAGCACAGGTAAAGGTCAGCCCCAGCATTTT
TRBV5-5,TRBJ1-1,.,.,CASSFGRGDPTEAFF,TGTGCCAGCAGTTTTGGGCGGGGGGACCCCACTGAAGCTTTCTTT